One sample yielded the 2 T cell receptor beta chains listed below, sequenced in a study of blood T cell repertoires in COVID-19. Measured with immunoSEQ multiplex PCR; TCRdb has only the in-frame clones, and not every one. The top ten hold 2.3% of the sample, which has roughly 410,000 clones, over 75% seen once. Sequenced sample: peripheral blood. All receptors derive from a woman aged 55 to 70 with COVID-19, enrolled during active disease.

This chain connects TRBV5-4 to TRBJ1-2; D may be TRBD1 (6 bases). Germline-derived CDR1 and CDR2 are SGHNT and YYREEE (reference sequence). The CDR3 extends over 15 amino acids. Trimming took off 3 bases at V and 4 bases at J, with 16 bases between the two ends. The CDR3 DNA sequence: TGTGCCAGCAGCTCAATTGACAGGAACCGCTATGGCTACACCTTC. Its translation: CASSSIDRNRYGYTF. Full variable domain (remainder filled in from reference TRBV5-4 and TRBJ1-2): ETGVTQSPTHLIKTRGQQVTLRCSSQSGHNTVSWYQQALGQGPQFIFQYYREEENGRGNFPPRFSGLQFPNYSSELNVNALELDDSALYLCASSSIDRNRYGYTFGSGTRLTVV.

CDR3 sequence reads: CASSAIAQGNYGYTF. The CDR3, as DNA: TGTGCCAGCTCAGCGATCGCACAGGGGAACTATGGCTACACCTTC. The rearrangement uses TRBV18 and TRBJ1-2; 7 nucleotides match TRBD1. The CDR3 is 15 residues long. Trimming at V came to 5 bases and at J to 2 bases, leaving 8 bases not matched to a gene. CDR1 and CDR2 (germline): KGHSH, LQKENI.